This T cell receptor (beta chain) came from a study of blood T cell repertoires in COVID-19. CDR1 and CDR2 (germline): MNHEY, SMNVEV (reference sequence). CDR3 length: 13 residues. Trimming stripped 2 bases from V and 1 base from J, with 5 bases between. In the authors' workflow: Estimation of nucleated cell counts was performed using reference gene primer amplification. Libraries were prepared by immunoSEQ multiplex PCR; TCRdb keeps only in-frame clonotypes and omits some of them. V and J calls and clone size are those listed in that table; D and trimming were worked out from the DNA. The table lists approximately 53,000 clones, roughly 82% of them singletons, with roughly 22% in the top ten.

The specimen was peripheral blood. The V call is TRBV27, the J call TRBJ1-1; D unclear. The clonotype comes from a woman aged 60-70 years with acute or convalescent COVID-19. The CDR3 region has the DNA TGTGCCAGCAGTTTAACAGCGAACACTGAAGCTTTCTTT. As protein: CASSLTANTEAFF.